A single T cell receptor (beta chain) is shown here with its context. Its antigen remains unidentified. TCRdb re-called the RT-PCR reads with MiXCR, one entry per CDR3 protein. The sample records fewer than 800,000 distinct CDR3 sequences, approximately 14% being singletons. The data originate from a study of response to subunit inactivated influenza vaccine. Overall study results and limits: Researchers suggested that each seasonal influenza vaccination recruits few new T cells.

After removal of 5 bases from V and 4 bases from J, the junction contained 8 bases not matched to a gene. This CDR3 has 15 residues. CDR1 SGHAT and CDR2 FQNNGV come from the germline V gene. The specimen comprised PBMCs from blood, sampled 11 to 12 days after vaccination. The sequence was collected from a man in his fifties who received an inactivated influenza vaccine. The rearrangement uses TRBV11-2 and TRBJ2-5; TRBD1 aligns across 9 bases. CDR3 nucleotides: TGTGCCAGCAGCATTAACAGGGGGCCGGGAGAGACCCAGTACTTC. Protein product: CASSINRGPGETQYF.